This T cell receptor beta chain originates from a study of monozygotic twins with inflammatory bowel disease. Reprocessing the 5' RACE reads, TCRdb reports a single entry for every CDR3 protein and omits DNA. This table holds some 150,000 distinct CDR3 sequences. CDR1 and CDR2 (germline): LGHDT, YNNKEL (reference sequence). This CDR3 contains 14 residues. A remark on this clonotype: No antigen is known for it.

General study results and limits: Using the inverse Simpson index, IBD patients had lower TCRbeta diversity than healthy co-twins. The data offered no way to tell different T cell subtypes apart.

Sequenced: blood. This TCR was sampled from a human donor with ulcerative colitis or Crohn's disease, or a healthy co-twin of an affected twin (not recorded which). J is TRBJ1-2 and V is TRBV3-1; TCRdb's D call of TRBD1 is untestable without DNA. This chain's CDR3 is CASSQGQGVVGYTF.